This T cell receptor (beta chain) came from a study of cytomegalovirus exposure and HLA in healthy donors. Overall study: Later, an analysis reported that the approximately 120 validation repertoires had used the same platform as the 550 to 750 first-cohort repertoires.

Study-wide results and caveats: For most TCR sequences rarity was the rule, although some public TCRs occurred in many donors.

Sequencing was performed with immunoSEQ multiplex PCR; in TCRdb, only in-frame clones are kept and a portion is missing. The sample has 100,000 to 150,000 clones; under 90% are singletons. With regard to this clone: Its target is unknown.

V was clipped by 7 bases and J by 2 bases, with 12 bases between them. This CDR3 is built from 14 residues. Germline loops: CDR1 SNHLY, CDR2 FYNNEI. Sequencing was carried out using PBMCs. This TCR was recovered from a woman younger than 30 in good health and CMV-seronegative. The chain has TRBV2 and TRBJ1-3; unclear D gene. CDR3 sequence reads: CASTPGTAGNTIYF. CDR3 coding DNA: TGTGCCAGCACCCCGGGAACCGCTGGAAACACCATATATTTT.